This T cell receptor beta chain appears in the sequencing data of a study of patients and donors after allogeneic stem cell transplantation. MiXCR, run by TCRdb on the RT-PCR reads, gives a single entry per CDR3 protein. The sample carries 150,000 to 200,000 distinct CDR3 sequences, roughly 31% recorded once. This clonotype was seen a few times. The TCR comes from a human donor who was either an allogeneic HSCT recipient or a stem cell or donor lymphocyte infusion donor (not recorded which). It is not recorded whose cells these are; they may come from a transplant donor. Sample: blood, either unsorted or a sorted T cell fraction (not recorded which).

CDR3 protein: CSVDWEQFF. In DNA, the CDR3 is TGCAGCGTTGATTGGGAGCAGTTCTTC. The gene calls are TRBV29-1 and TRBJ2-1; D unclear. Trimming took 3 bases from V and 10 from J, leaving 4 bases between them. The germline V gene encodes CDR1 SQVTM and CDR2 ANQGSEA. This CDR3 contains 9 residues.